This paragraph covers one TCR beta chain sequence. Its antigen is not known. This CDR3 is 15 amino acids long. Losses at the gene ends were 5 bases for V and 6 bases for J; bases not matched to a gene: 8. CDR1 is MNHEY and CDR2 is SVGAGI in the germline V gene. 5'RACE with constant-segment primers yielded barcoded, UMI-tagged TCR alpha and TCR beta cDNA libraries. TCRdb passed the 5' RACE reads through MiXCR, listing each CDR3 protein once. The top ten hold under 2.5% of the sample, which has approximately 250,000 distinct CDR3 sequences, approximately 15% seen once. The sample originates from a study of T-cell memory formation after mild COVID-19. Study-level findings and limits: Those CD4+ clones that contracted were mainly in CM and EM (CD8+ ones in EMRA).

Sequencing input: PBMCs or a T cell subset sorted from them (not recorded which). This TCR derives from an adult woman who had mild COVID-19 (a few samples of this study predate the infection). Cell type and time point are not known. The genes are TRBV6-5 and TRBJ2-2; 8 nucleotides match TRBD1. The chain's CDR3 is CASSRPRTGSGELFF. CDR3 coding DNA: TGTGCCAGCAGTCGACCGAGGACAGGGTCCGGGGAGCTGTTTTTT.